These 31 T cell receptor beta chains were sequenced from one sample in a study of cytomegalovirus exposure and HLA in healthy donors. Use of 60 Vbeta and 13 Jbeta primers characterized the PCR. Produced via immunoSEQ multiplex PCR; TCRdb's table is partial and in-frame only. The sample contains 150,000 to 200,000 clones, about 80% of which appear only once. The sequenced material came from PBMCs. The receptors shown here come from a woman between 18 and 30 years old in good health and CMV-seropositive.

V usage is TRBV7-2 and J usage is TRBJ1-3; D gene ambiguous. V was clipped by 4 bases and J by 2 bases, with 3 bases between them. In germline, CDR1 is SGHTA, CDR2 FQGNSA. The CDR3 loop spans 12 amino acids. The DNA of the CDR3 is TGTGCCAGCAGCTATACTGGAAACACCATATATTTT. Translating it yields CASSYTGNTIYF.

The V gene is TRBV6-4, the J gene TRBJ1-4, with D tentatively TRBD1 (5 bases). V shed 5 bases and J shed 1 base, with 8 bases lying between them. The CDR3 has 14 residues. Per the germline V gene, CDR1 is MRHNA and CDR2 is SNTAGT. CDR3 coding DNA: TGTGCCAGCAGTATGGGGGGAACTAATGAAAAACTGTTTTTT. As protein: CASSMGGTNEKLFF.

The chain combines TRBV4-2 with TRBJ2-1; 11 bases fit TRBD2. V lost 4 bases, J lost 7 bases, and 9 bases stayed unmatched. Germline lookup yields CDR1 LGHNA and CDR2 YNFKEQ. This CDR3 is built from 16 residues. The CDR3 loop reads CASSLSSGGIGNEQFF. CDR3 nucleotide sequence: TGTGCCAGCAGCCTCTCTAGCGGGGGGATCGGAAATGAGCAGTTCTTC.

With regard to this clone: Germline and junction disagree at one end, which may indicate a read error. This chain links TRBV5-1 with TRBJ2-6, with D tentatively TRBD1 (6 bases). Germline CDR1 reads SGHRS; CDR2 reads YFSETQ. This CDR3 is built from 18 residues. The CDR3 region has the DNA TGCGCCAGCAGCTCTTCGAGGGGGTACCTCTCTGGGGCCAACGGCCTGACTTTC. This translates into CASSSSRGYLSGANGLTF.

The chain has TRBV7-2 and TRBJ2-2; no clear D. The CDR3 is made up of 15 amino acids. Trimming pared 1 base from V and 0 bases from J, leaving 6 bases between. Per germline, CDR1 SGHTA and CDR2 FQGNSA. CDR3 protein: CASSLVRTNTGELFF. CDR3 nucleotide sequence: TGTGCCAGCAGCTTAGTCAGGACGAACACCGGGGAGCTGTTTTTT.

This clone has just a few counts. The genes are TRBV21-1 and TRBJ1-5; the D call of TRBD1 is as the table states it, not checked on the DNA. TRBV21-1 is recorded as a pseudogene. There are 17 residues in the CDR3. CDR3 region: CASTPPGGKNSNQPQHF. The CDR3 nucleotides read TGTGCCAGCACCCCCCCTGGTGGCAAAAATAGCAATCAGCCCCAGCATTTT.

This chain links TRBV19 with TRBJ2-1; 10 bases line up with TRBD2. V lost 7 bases, J lost 8 bases, and 11 bases stayed unmatched. CDR1 and CDR2 from the germline V gene are LNHDA and SQIVND (reference sequence). This CDR3 region has 15 residues. CDR3 sequence: CASKGERGGLYEQFF. The DNA of the CDR3 is TGTGCCAGTAAGGGGGAGCGGGGGGGCCTTTATGAGCAGTTCTTC.

The chain links TRBV19 to TRBJ1-2, with D possibly TRBD1 on 5 matching bases. Trimming cost V 1 base and J 4 bases, with 7 bases left between them. The CDR3 is made up of 13 amino acids. In germline, CDR1 is LNHDA, CDR2 SQIVND (reference sequence). The CDR3 DNA is TGTGCCAGTAGTATAGTAGGGGTCTATGGCTACACCTTC. Encoded protein: CASSIVGVYGYTF.

The CDR3 DNA reads as TGTGCCAGCAGCCACGGGACAGGAGAGTACGAGCAGTACTTC. Translation gives CASSHGTGEYEQYF. V gene TRBV2 combines with J gene TRBJ2-7; 8 nucleotides line up with TRBD1. Germline V gene data show CDR1 as SNHLY and CDR2 as FYNNEI. V lost 6 bases, J lost 4 bases, and 8 bases stayed unmatched. The CDR3 sequence is 14 residues long.

The CDR3 region has the DNA TGTGCCAGCAGGGGGACTCCCGGCACAGATACGCAGTATTTT. Protein sequence: CASRGTPGTDTQYF. The chain is built from TRBV28 and TRBJ2-3; the D gene is possibly TRBD2 (6 bases). The V end was cut by 6 bases, the J end by 1 base, with 11 bases between. Germline CDR1 MDHEN, CDR2 SYDVKM. This CDR3 comprises 14 residues. Drawing the rest from reference TRBV28 and TRBJ2-3, the complete variable domain is DVKVTQSSRYLVKRTGEKVFLECVQDMDHENMFWYRQDPGLGLRLIYFSYDVKMKEKGDIPEGYSVSREKKERFSLILESASTNQTSMYLCASRGTPGTDTQYFGPGTRLTVL.

This clone was counted once. The same CDR3 also results from other DNA sequences found in this sample. The J gene is TRBJ2-1, the V gene TRBV5-1, with D possibly being TRBD2 (6 bases). The V gene lost 0 bases and the J gene lost 7 bases, with 11 bases spanning the gap. The CDR3 runs 14 residues. Looked up from germline, CDR1 is SGHRS and CDR2 is YFSETQ. CDR3 sequence: CASSLAGEANEQFF. The CDR3 bases are TGCGCCAGCAGCTTGGCGGGGGAGGCGAATGAGCAGTTCTTC. The whole variable domain, remainder taken from reference TRBV5-1 and TRBJ2-1, is KAGVTQTPRYLIKTRGQQVTLSCSPISGHRSVSWYQQTPGQGLQFLFEYFSETQRNKGNFPGRFSGRQFSNSRSEMNVSTLELGDSALYLCASSLAGEANEQFFGPGTRLTVL.

The gene calls are TRBV15 and TRBJ1-1; TRBD1 agrees at 7 bases. CDR3 length equals 16 residues. Germline V lookup: CDR1 LNHNV, CDR2 YYDKDF (reference sequence). The V segment lost 0 bases and the J segment 3 bases; nucleotides outside the gene matches: 7. The CDR3 here is CATSRDSRGRYTEAFF. The DNA of the CDR3 is TGTGCCACCAGCAGAGATTCAAGGGGGCGGTACACTGAAGCTTTCTTT.

The gene calls are TRBV10-3 and TRBJ2-1, with D maybe TRBD1 (5 bases). This CDR3 is built from 15 residues. Trimming took 6 bases from V and 7 from J, leaving 19 bases between them. Germline V gene lookup returns CDR1 ENHRY and CDR2 SYGVKD. The chain's CDR3 is CAISTDTDRRNEQFF. CDR3 in DNA: TGTGCCATCAGCACAGATACCGACAGAAGAAATGAGCAGTTCTTC.

As for this clone: The germline gene is not matched at one end of the junction; a read error may be the cause. This chain joins TRBV4-1 and TRBJ1-2; D unclear. Per the germline V gene, CDR1 is MGHRA and CDR2 is YSYEKL. The length of the CDR3 is 15 residues. The CDR3 bases are TGCGCCAGCAGCCAACGCGGAGGCACCGATTATGGCTACGCCTTC. Translating gives CASSQRGGTDYGYAF.

The chain combines TRBV19 with TRBJ2-1; TRBD2 matches 10 bases. This CDR3 comprises 18 residues. Trimming at V came to 6 bases and at J to 0 bases, leaving 11 bases not matched to a gene. Germline V lookup: CDR1 LNHDA, CDR2 SQIVND (reference sequence). The CDR3 sequence: CASRYSGGPLSSYNEQFF. CDR3 bases: TGTGCCAGTAGATATAGCGGGGGGCCCTTGAGCTCCTACAATGAGCAGTTCTTC.

The gene calls are TRBV7-9 and TRBJ2-7; D perhaps matches TRBD2 (6 bases). V was clipped by 4 bases and J by 6 bases, with 7 bases between them. There are 11 residues in the CDR3. The germline V gene has CDR1 SEHNR and CDR2 FQNEAQ (reference sequence). The CDR3, as DNA: TGTGCCAGCAGCTCCGGGGGCGAGCAGTACTTC. Protein sequence: CASSSGGEQYF.

This clone appeared once. This sequence joins TRBV10-3 and TRBJ2-1; 8 nucleotides line up with TRBD1. Trimming cost V 6 bases and J 0 bases; bases outside gene matches: 1. The CDR3 is made up of 14 amino acids. Germline V gene sequence: CDR1 ENHRY, CDR2 SYGVKD. The CDR3 region has the DNA TGTGCCATCAGAACAGGGGGCTCCTACAATGAGCAGTTCTTC. Translating gives CAIRTGGSYNEQFF.

This chain joins TRBV19 and TRBJ2-5; TRBD1 aligns across 8 bases. Trimming removed 4 bases from V and 6 bases from J; junction bases left unmatched: 4. Germline CDR1 is LNHDA and CDR2 is SQIVND (reference sequence). CDR3 length: 13 amino acids. CDR3 in DNA: TGTGCCAGTAGTAACCAGGGGGCTAAGACCCAGTACTTC. Protein: CASSNQGAKTQYF.

The chain carries TRBV13 and TRBJ1-5, with D possibly being TRBD1 (5 bases). The CDR3 totals 15 residues. Trimming took 6 bases from V and 2 from J, leaving 14 bases between them. CDR1 PRHDT and CDR2 FYEKMQ come from the germline V gene (reference sequence). The CDR3 DNA reads as TGTGCCAGCAGTCCAGGGCCATCGGGCAATCAGCCCCAGCATTTT. Protein product: CASSPGPSGNQPQHF.

J is TRBJ2-5 and V is TRBV29-1, with D maybe TRBD1 (6 bases). The V end lost 3 bases, the J end lost 5 bases, and 16 bases lay between the germline ends. The CDR3 extends over 14 amino acids. Germline V gene data show CDR1 as SQVTM and CDR2 as ANQGSEA. The CDR3 is CSVDLVQGSETQYF. The CDR3 DNA follows: TGCAGCGTTGATCTTGTACAGGGATCGGAGACCCAGTACTTC.

This chain links TRBV19 with TRBJ1-5, with 7 bases fitting TRBD1. V was clipped by 3 bases and J by 5 bases; unmatched bases: 7. Germline V lookup: CDR1 LNHDA, CDR2 SQIVND (reference sequence). The CDR3 runs 15 residues. CDR3 DNA: TGTGCCAGTAGTATGTTAGGGACAGATTATCAGCCCCAGCATTTT. Residues: CASSMLGTDYQPQHF.

The chain recombines TRBV11-3 with TRBJ2-3, with D maybe TRBD2 (5 bases). This CDR3 is built from 16 residues. With 4 bases removed from V and 4 bases from J, the gap between germline ends came to 18 bases. Per germline, CDR1 SGHNT and CDR2 YENEEA. The CDR3 DNA reads TGTGCCAGCAGCTCTACACGAGGGAGTTTGGCAGATACGCAGTATTTT. The encoded protein is CASSSTRGSLADTQYF.

This sequence joins TRBV25-1 and TRBJ1-2; TRBD1 matches 8 bases. Losses at the gene ends were 2 bases for V and 6 bases for J; bases not matched to a gene: 11. CDR1 and CDR2 (germline): MGHDK, SYGVNS. There are 16 residues in the CDR3. CDR3 DNA: TGTGCCAGCAGTGAAGGGTGGGGACAGGTTTGGGATGGCTACACCTTC. It yields the protein CASSEGWGQVWDGYTF.

The rearrangement uses TRBV5-6 and TRBJ1-2, with D perhaps matching TRBD1 (6 bases). This CDR3 has 15 residues. The ends were cut back, 0 bases at V and 0 bases at J, with 9 bases in the middle. CDR1 is SGHDT and CDR2 is YYEEEE in the germline V gene. The CDR3 is CASSLVTGANYGYTF. In DNA, the CDR3 is TGTGCCAGCAGCTTGGTGACAGGAGCTAACTATGGCTACACCTTC.

The chain has TRBV7-6 and TRBJ2-5, with TRBD2 matching 9 bases. The CDR3 has 16 amino acids. The V and J ends lost 5 bases and 2 bases, in that order; junction bases with no gene match: 9. The germline V gene has CDR1 SGHVS and CDR2 FNYEAQ. The CDR3, as DNA: TGTGCCAGCAGCCCTCAAGCGGGGGGACGTCAAGAGACCCAGTACTTC. Translating gives CASSPQAGGRQETQYF.

This clone showed up just a few times. This chain connects TRBV14 to TRBJ1-6; the D is unclear. Germline CDR1 reads SGHDN; CDR2 reads FVKESK. The CDR3 loop spans 13 amino acids. V was cut by 2 bases and J by 9 bases, with 8 bases left in between. CDR3 protein: CASSQSRSSPLHF. CDR3 DNA sequence: TGTGCCAGCAGCCAATCGCGGAGTTCACCCCTCCACTTT.

The genes are TRBV4-2 and TRBJ2-5; 7 nucleotides match TRBD1. CDR3 length: 17 amino acids. Losses at the gene ends were 3 bases for V and 1 base for J; bases not matched to a gene: 11. Germline V gene sequence: CDR1 LGHNA, CDR2 YNFKEQ. The CDR3 bases are TGTGCCAGCAGCCAGGCCACAGGGGCTGTGGTCCAAGAGACCCAGTACTTC. Residues: CASSQATGAVVQETQYF.

The chain combines TRBV6-1 with TRBJ1-5; tentatively, D is TRBD1 (5 bases). Looked up from germline, CDR1 is MNHNS and CDR2 is SASEGT. The length of the CDR3 is 17 residues. Trimming left V 1 base short and J 0 bases short, with 13 bases between. DNA for the CDR3: TGTGCCAGCAGTGAAGTTGGGGCCACTTATAGCAATCAGCCCCAGCATTTT. It specifies CASSEVGATYSNQPQHF.

This clone was observed a few times. The gene calls are TRBV6-5 and TRBJ2-1; D is undetermined. The germline V and J ends were trimmed by 6 bases and 7 bases, with 10 bases remaining between them. The germline V gene encodes CDR1 MNHEY and CDR2 SVGAGI. This CDR3 has 12 amino acids. The CDR3 reads CASSPTRNEQFF. The DNA of the CDR3 is TGTGCCAGCAGCCCAACGAGGAATGAGCAGTTCTTC.

The V gene is TRBV15, the J gene TRBJ1-2; D is uncertain. Per germline, CDR1 LNHNV and CDR2 YYDKDF (reference sequence). V gave up 6 bases and J gave up 5 bases, with 25 bases separating them. The CDR3 consists of 17 residues. CDR3 coding DNA: TGTGCCACCAGAGTTCTACCCCTTGTTACCCCCGAGTATGGCTACACCTTC. Protein product: CATRVLPLVTPEYGYTF.

This chain links TRBV9 with TRBJ2-1; D might be TRBD1 (6 bases). The germline V gene has CDR1 SGDLS and CDR2 YYNGEE. The CDR3 runs 14 residues. V shed 3 bases and J shed 0 bases, with 7 bases lying between them. CDR3 amino acids: CASSGGHSYNEQFF. CDR3 sequence (DNA): TGTGCCAGCAGCGGGGGGCACTCCTACAATGAGCAGTTCTTC.